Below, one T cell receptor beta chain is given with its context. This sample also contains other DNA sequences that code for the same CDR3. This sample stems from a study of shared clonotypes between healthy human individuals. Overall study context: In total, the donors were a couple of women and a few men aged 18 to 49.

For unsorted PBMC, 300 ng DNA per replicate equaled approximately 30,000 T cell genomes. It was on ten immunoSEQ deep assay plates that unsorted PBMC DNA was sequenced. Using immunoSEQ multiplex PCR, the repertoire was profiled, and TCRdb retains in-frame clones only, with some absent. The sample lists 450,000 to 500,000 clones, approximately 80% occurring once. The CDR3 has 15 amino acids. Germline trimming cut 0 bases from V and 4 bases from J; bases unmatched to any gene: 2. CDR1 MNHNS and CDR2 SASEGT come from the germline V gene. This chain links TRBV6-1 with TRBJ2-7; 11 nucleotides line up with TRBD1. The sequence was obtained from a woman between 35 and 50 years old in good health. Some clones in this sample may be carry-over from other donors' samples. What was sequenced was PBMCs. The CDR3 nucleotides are TGTGCCAGCAGTGAAGCGGGGACAGGGGGATACGAGCAGTACTTC. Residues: CASSEAGTGGYEQYF.